This T cell receptor beta chain derives from a study of blood T cells in healthy people across ages. Background on the study: About one barcoded beta molecule per two T cells was the capture yield of template switching. Whole-study findings and limits: Estimated diversity, derived from one million T cells, was regarded as an underestimate.

With regard to this clonotype: No antigen is known for it.

The total RNA that was extracted per sample amounted to at least 5 micrograms. Through a sample-barcoded 5' primer and a J-beta primer mix, a second PCR was run for roughly 6 to 12 cycles. A single record per CDR3 protein comes from TCRdb applying MiXCR to the 5' RACE reads. The sample gives some 1 million distinct CDR3 sequences, 40% to 50% of which show up once; approximately 17% is in the top ten. CDR1 and CDR2 (germline): DFQATT, SNEGSKA (reference sequence). The CDR3 has 11 amino acids. Trimming stripped 7 bases from V and 11 bases from J, with 17 bases between. The receptor was derived from a woman in her sixties or seventies in good health. Sequenced input: blood. The rearrangement links TRBV20-1 to TRBJ2-5; possible D gene TRBD2, 5 bases. CDR3 DNA sequence: TGCAGTGTACCTGGTCACGGGGAGCAGTACTTC. Encoded protein: CSVPGHGEQYF.